This T cell receptor (beta chain) is from a study of T cell clones after liver transplantation. About the study: Without induction therapy, subjects received standard immunosuppression until 12-24 months post-transplant. At least one year of complete immunosuppression withdrawal without enzymes over twice normal defined tolerance.

Concerning this clone: Its antigen is not identified.

Using immunoSEQ multiplex PCR, the repertoire was profiled, and TCRdb retains in-frame clones only, with some absent. The sample has some 45,000 clones, around 84% seen once. Germline CDR1 and CDR2: SGHTA and FQGNSA. The CDR3 has 17 amino acids. V lost 5 bases and J 3 bases, leaving 21 bases between the germline ends. Study-level findings and limits: Donor-reactive sequences fell more than third party-reactive ones, suggesting partial deletion.

The TCR sequence derives from a human patient who received a liver transplant. Certain T cells may be donor cells from the graft. The sample in question was CD4+ T cells from blood, obtained 24 months after liver transplant. The rearrangement joins TRBV7-2 to TRBJ2-3; possible D gene TRBD2, 6 bases. This chain's CDR3 is CASSPRQRSSATDTQYF. The CDR3 DNA follows: TGTGCCAGCAGCCCCCGGCAGCGGTCTAGCGCTACAGATACGCAGTATTTT.